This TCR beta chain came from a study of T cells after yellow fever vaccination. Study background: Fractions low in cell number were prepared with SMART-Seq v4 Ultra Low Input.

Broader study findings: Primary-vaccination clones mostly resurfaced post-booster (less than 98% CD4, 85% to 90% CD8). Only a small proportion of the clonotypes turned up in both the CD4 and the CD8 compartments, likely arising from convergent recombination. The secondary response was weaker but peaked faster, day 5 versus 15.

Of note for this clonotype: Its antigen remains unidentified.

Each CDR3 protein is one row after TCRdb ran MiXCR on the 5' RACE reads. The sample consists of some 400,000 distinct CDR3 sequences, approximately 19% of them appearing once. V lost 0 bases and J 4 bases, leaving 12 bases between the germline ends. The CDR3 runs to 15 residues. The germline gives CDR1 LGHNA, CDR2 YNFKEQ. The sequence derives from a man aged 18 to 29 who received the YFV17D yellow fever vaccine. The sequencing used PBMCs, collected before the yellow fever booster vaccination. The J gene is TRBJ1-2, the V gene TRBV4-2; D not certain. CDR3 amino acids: CASSQEPFSRYGYTF. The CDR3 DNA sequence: TGTGCCAGCAGCCAAGAACCGTTTTCTCGCTATGGCTACACCTTC.